The rows below give T cell receptor beta chains drawn from one sample of a study of cytomegalovirus exposure and HLA in healthy donors. Produced via immunoSEQ multiplex PCR; TCRdb's table is partial and in-frame only. The table shows tens of thousands of clones, with just over 65% occurring only once. The sample was PBMCs. The receptor source for this set is a man in his thirties or forties in good health and CMV-seronegative. Both conserved end residues are part of each CDR3. The D gene is left open where the match is weak. Size tells how often a clone was seen (once, few, many) or the class of an expanded clone, and some rows leave it out.

clone size	V gene	D gene	J gene	CDR3 protein	CDR3 DNA
NA	TRBV10-3	TRBD2	TRBJ2-2	CATRGAGELFF	TGTGCCACCCGGGGGGCCGGGGAGCTGTTTTTT
NA	TRBV6-1	TRBD1	TRBJ1-2	CASSEQGADGYTF	TGTGCCAGCAGTGAACAGGGGGCAGATGGCTACACCTTC
NA	TRBV28	NA	TRBJ1-2	CASRGQADGYTF	TGTGCCAGCAGGGGTCAAGCGGATGGCTACACCTTC
NA	TRBV19	NA	TRBJ2-7	CASSMEGSYEQYF	TGTGCCAGTAGTATGGAGGGATCCTACGAGCAGTACTTC
few	TRBV6-1	TRBD1	TRBJ1-1	CSSSAEGATATEAFF	TGTTCCAGCAGTGCGGAGGGGGCGACAGCCACTGAAGCTTTCTTT
NA	TRBV11-2	NA	TRBJ1-1	CASSLWEWGPGPEAFF	TGTGCCAGCAGCTTATGGGAGTGGGGGCCCGGCCCTGAGGCTTTCTTT
NA	TRBV5-1	TRBD1	TRBJ1-6	CASSTTTGSNSPLHF	TGCGCCAGCAGCACAACGACAGGGTCTAATTCACCCCTCCACTTT
once	TRBV5-1	NA	TRBJ2-1	CASSARAAESYNEQFF	TGCGCCAGCAGCGCAAGAGCGGCCGAGAGCTACAATGAGCAGTTCTTC
NA	TRBV2	TRBD2	TRBJ2-7	CASTLAGATYEQYF	TGTGCCAGCACGCTAGCGGGAGCCACCTACGAGCAGTACTTC
NA	TRBV30	TRBD1	TRBJ2-7	CAWSKSGTGTYEQYF	TGTGCCTGGAGTAAATCCGGGACAGGGACCTACGAGCAGTACTTC
few	TRBV5-6	TRBD1	TRBJ1-4	CASSLVGDHQGANEKLFF	TGTGCCAGCAGCCTTGTAGGGGACCATCAGGGGGCTAATGAAAAACTGTTTTTT
NA	TRBV4-1	NA	TRBJ2-2	CASSQEVPGELFF	TGCGCCAGCAGCCAGGAGGTTCCCGGGGAGCTGTTTTTT
NA	TRBV9	TRBD2	TRBJ2-5	CASSVGTSVQETQYF	TGTGCCAGCAGCGTAGGGACTAGCGTTCAAGAGACCCAGTACTTC
NA	TRBV30	NA	TRBJ1-4	CAWSTGTFYEKLFF	TGTGCCTGGAGTACCGGGACATTTTATGAAAAACTGTTTTTT
NA	TRBV30	TRBD1	TRBJ1-1	CAWKDRSMNTEAFF	TGTGCCTGGAAGGACAGGTCTATGAACACTGAAGCTTTCTTT
NA	TRBV4-1	NA	TRBJ1-1	CASSQLTGTEAFF	TGCGCCAGCAGCCAACTGACAGGCACTGAAGCTTTCTTT
NA	TRBV7-9	NA	TRBJ2-1	CASSLGGSGSSYNEQFF	TGTGCCAGCAGCTTAGGCGGTAGCGGTAGCTCCTACAATGAGCAGTTCTTC
NA	TRBV27	TRBD2	TRBJ2-1	CASSSGYPGGSSYNEQFF	TGTGCCAGCAGTAGTGGCTACCCGGGGGGTAGCTCCTACAATGAGCAGTTCTTC
NA	TRBV5-1	NA	TRBJ2-7	CASSLALASDEQYF	TGCGCCAGCAGCTTGGCCCTGGCTAGCGACGAGCAGTACTTC
few	TRBV5-1	TRBD1	TRBJ1-1	CASSLVVQGATEAFF	TGCGCCAGCAGCTTGGTGGTTCAGGGGGCCACTGAAGCTTTCTTT
NA	TRBV12-5	NA	TRBJ1-2	CASGGLSSNYGYTF	TGTGCTAGTGGGGGGCTGTCCTCTAACTATGGCTACACCTTC
NA	TRBV30	TRBD2	TRBJ2-1	CARGGREGSYNEQFF	TGTGCCCGGGGAGGGCGGGAGGGCTCCTACAATGAGCAGTTCTTC
NA	TRBV25-1	NA	TRBJ2-7	CASSKNRVSYEQYF	TGTGCCAGCAGCAAGAACAGGGTCTCCTACGAGCAGTACTTC
many	TRBV4-3	TRBD2	TRBJ2-1	CASSQDTSGGYNEQFF	TGCGCCAGCAGCCAAGATACTAGCGGGGGCTACAATGAGCAGTTCTTC
NA	TRBV4-1	TRBD1	TRBJ2-2	CASSDNRGKNTGELFF	TGCGCCAGCAGCGACAACAGGGGAAAAAACACCGGGGAGCTGTTTTTT
NA	TRBV2	TRBD1	TRBJ1-5	CASSVLGTGGPVRNQPQHF	TGTGCCAGCAGTGTTTTGGGGACAGGGGGCCCGGTACGCAATCAGCCCCAGCATTTT
NA	TRBV11-2	NA	TRBJ2-2	CASEPPRGGTGELFF	TGTGCCAGCGAACCCCCACGGGGTGGGACCGGGGAGCTGTTTTTT
NA	TRBV5-1	TRBD1	TRBJ2-1	CASSWDRGGRNEQFF	TGCGCCAGCAGCTGGGACAGGGGGGGGAGGAATGAGCAGTTCTTC
NA	TRBV7-9	NA	TRBJ2-2	CASSLRPLPDGELFF	TGTGCCAGCAGCTTGCGGCCTCTCCCGGACGGGGAGCTGTTTTTT
NA	TRBV13	TRBD1	TRBJ1-2	CASSLWDSNYYGYTF	TGTGCCAGCAGCCTATGGGACAGCAACTACTATGGCTACACCTTC